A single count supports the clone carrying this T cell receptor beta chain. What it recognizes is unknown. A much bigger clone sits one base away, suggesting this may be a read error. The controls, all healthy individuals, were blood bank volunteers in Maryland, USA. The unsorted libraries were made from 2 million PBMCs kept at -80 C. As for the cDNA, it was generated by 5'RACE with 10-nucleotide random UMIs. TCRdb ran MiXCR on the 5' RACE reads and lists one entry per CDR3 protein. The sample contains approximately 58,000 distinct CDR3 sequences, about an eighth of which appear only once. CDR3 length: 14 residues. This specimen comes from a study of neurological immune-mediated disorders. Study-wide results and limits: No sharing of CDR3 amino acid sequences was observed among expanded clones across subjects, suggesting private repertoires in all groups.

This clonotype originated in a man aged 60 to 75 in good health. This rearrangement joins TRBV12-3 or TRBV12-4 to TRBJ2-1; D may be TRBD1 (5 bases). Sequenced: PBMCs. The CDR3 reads CASSPRQSYNEKFF. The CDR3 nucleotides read TGTGCCAGCAGTCCGAGACAGTCCTACAATGAGAAGTTCTTC.